Each of the 22 T cell receptor beta chains below was sequenced from the same sample in a study of blood T cell repertoires in COVID-19. Produced via immunoSEQ multiplex PCR; TCRdb's table is partial and in-frame only. Here the sample spans fewer than 350,000 clones, around 85% being singletons. The material sequenced was PBMCs or T cells enriched from blood (not recorded which). The receptor source for this set is a woman in her forties or fifties who had recovered from COVID-19.

This clone has only a few counts. The CDR3 sequence is CASSPLRTSSYEQYF. Written as DNA, the CDR3 is TGTGCCAGCAGTCCCCTCCGGACTAGCTCCTACGAGCAGTACTTC. The chain carries TRBV6-2 or TRBV6-3 and TRBJ2-7; TRBD2 matches at 7 bases. CDR1 and CDR2 (germline): MNHEY, SVGEGT. Trimming took 5 bases from V and 0 from J; bases not matched to a gene: 7. This CDR3 region has 15 residues.

The V gene is TRBV30, the J gene TRBJ1-5; 7 positions match TRBD1. This CDR3 spans 14 amino acids. Unmatched junction bases numbered 8, after V lost 3 bases and J lost 6 bases. Germline V gives CDR1 GTSNPN, CDR2 SVGIG (reference sequence). The CDR3 spells CAWSKSRGSQPQHF. CDR3 nucleotides: TGTGCCTGGAGCAAGTCCAGGGGGTCTCAGCCCCAGCATTTT.

The V gene is TRBV7-2, the J gene TRBJ1-6; TRBD1 might be the D (6 bases). Trimming removed 5 bases from V and 5 bases from J, with 16 bases in between. The germline V gene has CDR1 SGHTA and CDR2 FQGNSA. The CDR3 length is 16 residues. CDR3 nucleotides: TGTGCCAGCAGCCCGAGGGGGGGCCTTAATAATTCACCCCTCCACTTT. The encoded protein is CASSPRGGLNNSPLHF. The variable domain in full, with the rest retrieved from reference TRBV7-2 and TRBJ1-6, is GAGVSQSPSNKVTEKGKDVELRCDPISGHTALYWYRQSLGQGLEFLIYFQGNSAPDKSGLPSDRFSAERTGGSVSTLTIQRTQQEDSAVYLCASSPRGGLNNSPLHFGNGTRLTVT.

This chain joins TRBV14 and TRBJ2-1, with D perhaps matching TRBD1 (5 bases). The CDR3 contains 15 residues. Trimming pared 0 bases from V and 8 bases from J, leaving 14 bases between. Germline V gene data show CDR1 as SGHDN and CDR2 as FVKESK. CDR3 residues: CASSQDWARAHEQFF. The DNA for the CDR3 is TGTGCCAGCAGCCAAGATTGGGCCAGGGCCCATGAGCAGTTCTTC.

The chain is built from TRBV18 and TRBJ1-3; no definite D call. The CDR3 length is 17 residues. Germline values: CDR1 KGHSH, CDR2 LQKENI. The V end lost 4 bases, the J end lost 0 bases, and 16 bases lay between the germline ends. The DNA of the CDR3 is TGTGCCAGCTCACGATCGACAACTTCGAGCTCTGGAAACACCATATATTTT. Protein: CASSRSTTSSSGNTIYF.

This clone was seen a handful of times. The V gene is TRBV19, the J gene TRBJ1-6, with D possibly being TRBD1 (6 bases). Germline V gives CDR1 LNHDA, CDR2 SQIVND (reference sequence). CDR3 size: 16 residues. The ends were cut back, 6 bases at V and 8 bases at J, with 20 bases in the middle. In DNA form, the CDR3 reads TGTGCCAGTAGGAGTGCCACAGGGAGAGGTGATTCACCCCTCCACTTT. Translating gives CASRSATGRGDSPLHF.

This clone showed up just a few times. The chain employs TRBV12-3 or TRBV12-4 and TRBJ1-5; 9 positions agree with TRBD1. V was clipped by 3 bases and J by 7 bases; unmatched bases: 1. The CDR3 loop spans 13 amino acids. This CDR3 is CASSLDRGQPQHF. As DNA, the CDR3 is TGTGCCAGCAGTTTGGACAGGGGCCAGCCCCAGCATTTT.

The table lists this clone with a count of one. The chain uses TRBV9 and TRBJ1-4, with a possible D match to TRBD1 (5 bases). CDR3 length: 13 amino acids. With 7 bases removed from V and 3 bases from J, the gap between germline ends came to 10 bases. Germline CDR1 is SGDLS and CDR2 is YYNGEE. CDR3 sequence (DNA): TGTGCCAGCGCAGGGCCAGCTAATGAAAAACTGTTTTTT. Amino acids: CASAGPANEKLFF.

The chain couples TRBV27 to TRBJ2-2; a weak D match, TRBD2 (6 bases). Trimming removed 4 bases from V and 1 base from J, with 25 bases in between. The CDR3 length is 20 residues. Germline-derived CDR1 and CDR2 are MNHEY and SMNVEV (reference sequence). CDR3 residues: CASSSAGRGLRILNTGELFF. For the CDR3, the DNA is TGTGCCAGCAGTTCAGCTGGGCGGGGTTTACGGATCCTGAACACCGGGGAGCTGTTTTTT.

The chain combines TRBV5-1 with TRBJ2-7; 9 bases are shared with TRBD2. The CDR3 covers 15 residues. The V and J ends lost 0 bases and 4 bases, in that order; junction bases with no gene match: 5. Germline values: CDR1 SGHRS, CDR2 YFSETQ. The CDR3 nucleotides are TGCGCCAGCAGCTTGGAAGGACTAGCGACATACGAGCAGTACTTC. Translated: CASSLEGLATYEQYF.

This chain joins TRBV5-5 and TRBJ2-2; TRBD1 matches at 7 bases. There are 13 residues in the CDR3. After removal of 6 bases from V and 4 bases from J, the junction contained 3 bases not matched to a gene. The germline gives CDR1 SGHKS, CDR2 YYEKEE (reference sequence). The CDR3 bases are TGTGCCAGCACAACAGGGGTCACCGGGGAGCTGTTTTTT. Its protein product is CASTTGVTGELFF.

The chain links TRBV4-2 to TRBJ2-2; D is uncertain. The CDR3 covers 16 residues. Trimming left V 3 bases short and J 4 bases short, with 15 bases between. Germline V gene lookup returns CDR1 LGHNA and CDR2 YNFKEQ. CDR3 loop: CASSQFREATTGELFF. DNA of the CDR3: TGTGCCAGCAGCCAGTTTAGAGAAGCCACCACCGGGGAGCTGTTTTTT.

V and J are TRBV10-3 and TRBJ1-1, with D maybe TRBD1 (5 bases). CDR1 and CDR2 from the germline V gene are ENHRY and SYGVKD. This CDR3 comprises 12 residues. V was pared by 2 bases and J by 8 bases, with 9 bases between. Here the CDR3 DNA reads TGTGCCATCAGTGAGGACAGTTTAGAAGCTTTCTTT. Translation gives CAISEDSLEAFF.

This chain uses TRBV4-3 with TRBJ2-1; D call uncertain. Trimming stripped 0 bases from V and 9 bases from J, with 9 bases between. Germline V lookup: CDR1 LGHNA, CDR2 YSLEER. The CDR3 is 13 amino acids. The CDR3 DNA sequence: TGCGCCAGCAGCCAAGACTGGCAACCTGAGCAGTTCTTC. Protein product: CASSQDWQPEQFF.

The chain has TRBV7-9 and TRBJ2-1; 7 nucleotides agree with TRBD2. Unmatched junction bases numbered 4, after V lost 5 bases and J lost 0 bases. CDR1 and CDR2 (germline): SEHNR, FQNEAQ (reference sequence). The CDR3 is 15 amino acids. The DNA for the CDR3 is TGTGCCAGCAGCAGAGCGGGGAACTCCTACAATGAGCAGTTCTTC. It encodes CASSRAGNSYNEQFF.

A single count supports this clone. The chain has TRBV10-3 and TRBJ2-3; maybe TRBD1 (6 bases). Germline-derived CDR1 and CDR2 are ENHRY and SYGVKD. The CDR3 sequence is 12 residues long. V lost 4 bases to trimming and J lost 4 bases, with 6 bases between them. The CDR3: CAISGQADTQYF. The DNA of the CDR3 is TGTGCCATCAGTGGACAGGCAGATACGCAGTATTTT.

This rearrangement joins TRBV4-1 to TRBJ1-5, with D uncertain. In germline, CDR1 is MGHRA, CDR2 YSYEKL. CDR3 length equals 16 residues. Deletions cut 0 bases from V and 4 bases from J, with 13 bases between. The CDR3 loop is CASSQDLGGRNQPQHF. The CDR3 coding sequence is TGCGCCAGCAGCCAAGATCTCGGAGGACGGAATCAGCCCCAGCATTTT.

V and J are TRBV4-1 and TRBJ2-6; D may be TRBD2 (6 bases). V lost 0 bases and J lost 0, with 12 bases in between. The germline V gene has CDR1 MGHRA and CDR2 YSYEKL. The CDR3 consists of 18 residues. The CDR3 DNA reads TGCGCCAGCAGCCAAGATCCGGAGGGCACCTCTGGGGCCAACGTCCTGACTTTC. This sequence encodes CASSQDPEGTSGANVLTF.

The V call is TRBV4-1, the J call TRBJ2-1; 8 bases are shared with TRBD2. J lost 7 bases, V lost 6 bases, and 11 bases had no gene match. Germline V lookup: CDR1 MGHRA, CDR2 YSYEKL. The CDR3 runs 15 residues. The CDR3 spells CASSPPGTRKNEQFF. Here the CDR3 DNA reads TGCGCCAGCAGTCCACCCGGGACTAGAAAGAATGAGCAGTTCTTC.

The V call is TRBV21-1, the J call TRBJ1-4; TRBD1 is the table's D call and was not checked against the DNA. TRBV21-1 is classified as a pseudogene. The CDR3 totals 20 residues. CDR3 nucleotides: TGTGCCAGCAGCAACCCTCCATCCAGCCGGGACAGTGGCTTTAATGAAAAACTGTTTTTT. This sequence encodes CASSNPPSSRDSGFNEKLFF.

The genes are TRBV15 and TRBJ2-1, with no clear D. This CDR3 is 15 amino acids long. In germline, CDR1 is LNHNV, CDR2 YYDKDF (reference sequence). The V and J ends lost 0 bases and 8 bases respectively, with 14 bases between them. CDR3 protein: CATSRDQALKYEQFF. DNA of the CDR3: TGTGCCACCAGCAGAGATCAAGCCCTCAAGTATGAGCAGTTCTTC. Full variable domain (missing parts from reference TRBV15 and TRBJ2-1): DAMVIQNPRYQVTQFGKPVTLSCSQTLNHNVMYWYQQKSSQAPKLLFHYYDKDFNNEADTPDNFQSRRPNTSFCFLDIRSPGLGDTAMYLCATSRDQALKYEQFFGPGTRLTVL.

The rearrangement uses TRBV6-5 and TRBJ1-2; the match to TRBD1 covers 7 bases. The CDR3 sequence is 14 residues long. From germline, CDR1 is MNHEY and CDR2 SVGAGI. V was pared by 2 bases and J by 8 bases, with 8 bases of the junction left unmatched. The CDR3 nucleotides read TGTGCCAGCAGTTACGGCCCTTCAGGGGGAGGCTACACCTTC. This sequence encodes CASSYGPSGGGYTF.